What follows are 30 T cell receptor beta chains derived from one specimen sequenced in a study of T-cell reconstitution after alpha-beta-depleted transplantation in children. Unique molecular identifiers were used in preparing the TCRbeta library. One entry per CDR3 protein, called by TCRdb with MiXCR from the PCR reads. The sample carries 350,000 to 400,000 distinct CDR3 sequences, approximately 20% recorded once. Sequenced material: PBMCs from the stem cell graft donor, taken from the stem cell graft. These receptors were obtained from a human donor who donated a stem cell graft to a child with acute myeloid leukemia.

The rearrangement joins TRBV7-8 to TRBJ2-7; possible D gene TRBD1, 5 bases. Trimming took off 4 bases at V and 4 bases at J, with 14 bases between the two ends. Germline CDR1 and CDR2: SGHVS and FQNEAQ. The CDR3 runs to 14 residues. The CDR3, as DNA: TGTGCCAGCAGCTACTCTGCAGGGCCTTACGAGCAGTACTTC. It specifies CASSYSAGPYEQYF.

This sequence joins TRBV7-2 and TRBJ2-2, with TRBD2 matching over 8 bases. Germline V gives CDR1 SGHTA, CDR2 FQGNSA. The CDR3 is 15 residues long. V dropped 4 bases and J dropped 8; count of bases not matched to a gene: 9. The chain's CDR3 is CASSWNQAGGGELFF. The CDR3 bases are TGTGCCAGCAGCTGGAACCAGGCGGGAGGTGGGGAGCTGTTTTTT.

This clonotype was recorded a few times. CDR3: CASGGTSYNEQFF. The CDR3 coding sequence is TGTGCCAGCGGCGGGACCTCCTACAATGAGCAGTTCTTC. This chain uses TRBV6-5 with TRBJ2-1; the D gene is possibly TRBD2 (6 bases). The CDR3 length is 13 residues. Germline-derived CDR1 and CDR2 are MNHEY and SVGAGI. Trimming removed 8 bases at V and 0 bases at J, with 8 bases between.

The chain uses TRBV7-9 and TRBJ2-1, with 11 nucleotides matching TRBD2. Germline loops: CDR1 SEHNR, CDR2 FQNEAQ (reference sequence). Trimming took 5 bases from V and 4 from J; bases not matched to a gene: 7. This CDR3 region has 16 residues. The CDR3 sequence: CASSKGTSGIYNEQFF. CDR3 DNA sequence: TGTGCCAGCAGCAAAGGGACTAGCGGCATTTACAATGAGCAGTTCTTC.

The chain carries TRBV6-1 and TRBJ2-1, with TRBD2 matching 10 bases. V was clipped by 5 bases and J by 0 bases; unmatched bases: 4. In germline, CDR1 is MNHNS, CDR2 SASEGT. This CDR3 comprises 16 residues. The CDR3 is CASSTGLAVSYNEQFF. The DNA for the CDR3 is TGTGCCAGCAGTACCGGACTAGCGGTCTCCTACAATGAGCAGTTCTTC.

This clonotype was observed a few times. This chain joins TRBV5-1 and TRBJ2-7; the D is unclear. The CDR3 is made up of 13 amino acids. Between the trimmed V and J ends, which lost 0 bases and 6 bases, there was a span of 10 bases. CDR1 is SGHRS and CDR2 is YFSETQ in the germline V gene. The CDR3 nucleotides are TGCGCCAGCAGCTTGGGTCAACGAGTCGAGCAGTACTTC. This encodes CASSLGQRVEQYF. Full variable domain (outside the CDR3, taken from reference TRBV5-1 and TRBJ2-7): KAGVTQTPRYLIKTRGQQVTLSCSPISGHRSVSWYQQTPGQGLQFLFEYFSETQRNKGNFPGRFSGRQFSNSRSEMNVSTLELGDSALYLCASSLGQRVEQYFGPGTRLTVT.

The sample holds a few counts of this clonotype. The chain is built from TRBV7-8 and TRBJ2-1, with D maybe TRBD1 (6 bases). Germline loops: CDR1 SGHVS, CDR2 FQNEAQ. This CDR3 region has 16 residues. Trimming took off 5 bases at V and 5 bases at J, with 19 bases between the two ends. The CDR3 DNA reads as TGTGCCAGCAGCGAGGCCACAGGGTTTAGGCACAATGAGCAGTTCTTC. Its translation: CASSEATGFRHNEQFF.

V usage is TRBV27 and J usage is TRBJ2-1; unclear D gene. The CDR3 is made up of 17 amino acids. Germline CDR1 is MNHEY and CDR2 is SMNVEV (reference sequence). Trimming took off 0 bases at V and 0 bases at J, with 12 bases between the two ends. The CDR3: CASSLSRPQSSYNEQFF. Written as DNA, the CDR3 is TGTGCCAGCAGTTTATCGAGGCCTCAAAGCTCCTACAATGAGCAGTTCTTC.

V is TRBV12-3 or TRBV12-4 and J is TRBJ2-1, with 12 bases matching TRBD2. V lost 5 bases, J lost 5 bases, and 10 bases stayed unmatched. This CDR3 spans 17 amino acids. The CDR3 DNA reads as TGTGCCAGCAGTCTCATGACTAGCGGGAGTGGGGACAATGAGCAGTTCTTC. Translating gives CASSLMTSGSGDNEQFF.

There are a few counts of this clonotype. The gene calls are TRBV15 and TRBJ2-1; 8 bases match TRBD1. From germline, CDR1 is LNHNV and CDR2 YYDKDF (reference sequence). The ends lost 4 bases at V and 6 bases at J; junction bases unmatched: 8. The CDR3 length is 15 residues. CDR3 bases: TGTGCCACCAGCACCCTGGACAGGGATATCAATGAGCAGTTCTTC. Amino acid sequence: CATSTLDRDINEQFF.

In its sample, this clonotype was seen a few times. V and J are TRBV5-4 and TRBJ2-7; D unclear. Trimming took off 4 bases at V and 5 bases at J, with 10 bases between the two ends. CDR3 length equals 12 residues. CDR1 SGHNT and CDR2 YYREEE come from the germline V gene (reference sequence). CDR3 region: CASSPRSDEQYF. Written as DNA, the CDR3 is TGTGCCAGCAGCCCGAGATCAGACGAGCAGTACTTC.

This clonotype has only a few counts. The chain recombines TRBV7-2 with TRBJ1-2; no clear D gene. The CDR3 is 14 amino acids. Germline assignment: CDR1 SGHTA and CDR2 FQGNSA. V gave up 1 base and J gave up 4 bases, with 10 bases separating them. The CDR3 protein is CASSLEVRIYGYTF. CDR3 nucleotide sequence: TGTGCCAGCAGCTTAGAGGTCCGAATCTATGGCTACACCTTC.

The V call is TRBV7-9, the J call TRBJ2-1, with 8 bases matching TRBD1. Germline V gives CDR1 SEHNR, CDR2 FQNEAQ (reference sequence). J was trimmed by 2 bases and V by 7 bases; bases with no gene match: 10. This CDR3 has 16 residues. The CDR3 DNA reads TGTGCCAGCATTCCACAGGGGGGAGTAACCTACAATGAGCAGTTCTTC. Encoded protein: CASIPQGGVTYNEQFF. Full variable domain (missing parts from reference TRBV7-9 and TRBJ2-1): DTGVSQNPRHKITKRGQNVTFRCDPISEHNRLYWYRQTLGQGPEFLTYFQNEAQLEKSRLLSDRFSAERPKGSFSTLEIQRTEQGDSAMYLCASIPQGGVTYNEQFFGPGTRLTVL.

This clonotype was seen ten or more times. The rearrangement links TRBV2 to TRBJ2-5; 8 positions match TRBD2. Germline CDR1 and CDR2: SNHLY and FYNNEI. This CDR3 contains 14 residues. The junction had 6 bases not matched to a gene; V was cut back by 4 bases and J by 5 bases. CDR3 loop: CASSAERESETQYF. CDR3 coding DNA: TGTGCCAGCAGTGCCGAGCGGGAGTCGGAGACCCAGTACTTC.

This clonotype was seen only a few times. The genes are TRBV10-3 and TRBJ2-2; D is unresolved. CDR1 and CDR2 from the germline V gene are ENHRY and SYGVKD. With 7 bases removed from V and 5 bases from J, the gap between germline ends came to 17 bases. The CDR3 runs 15 residues. CDR3 residues: CAITQRTSETGELFF. DNA for the CDR3: TGTGCCATCACCCAGAGGACGAGTGAGACCGGGGAGCTGTTTTTT.

The table lists this clonotype with a few counts. The gene calls are TRBV20-1 and TRBJ1-1; possible D gene TRBD1, 5 bases. V was cut by 4 bases and J by 5 bases, with 23 bases left in between. CDR3 length: 16 amino acids. Germline-derived CDR1 and CDR2 are DFQATT and SNEGSKA (reference sequence). The DNA for the CDR3 is TGCAGTGCTATTCCCCACGCACGGGGCGCGAGGACTGAAGCTTTCTTT. Amino acid sequence: CSAIPHARGARTEAFF.

With regard to this clonotype: The conserved final phenylalanine or tryptophan is absent from the CDR3, which likely points to a read error. The chain has TRBV20-1 and TRBJ2-5, with 9 bases aligning to TRBD2. The CDR3 runs 17 residues. Germline-derived CDR1 and CDR2 are DFQATT and SNEGSKA (reference sequence). V lost 6 bases and J lost 5; bases outside the gene matches: 19. CDR3 nucleotides: TGCAGTGCCGCAGCGGGGGGAACAGGGACGGCAGGGGAGACCCAGTACTAC. Its translation: CSAAAGGTGTAGETQYY.

Within the sample, this clonotype is large (0.1 to 1%). The DNA of the CDR3 is TGCAGTGCCCGAGTTGTGGGGATTGAGCAGTTCTTC. Translating gives CSARVVGIEQFF. The chain uses TRBV20-1 and TRBJ2-1; D is uncertain. Looked up from germline, CDR1 is DFQATT and CDR2 is SNEGSKA (reference sequence). This CDR3 comprises 12 residues. The V end was cut by 6 bases, the J end by 9 bases, with 15 bases between.

This clonotype has a handful of counts. This rearrangement joins TRBV30 to TRBJ2-6, with D uncertain. The CDR3 runs to 17 residues. The germline V gene encodes CDR1 GTSNPN and CDR2 SVGIG (reference sequence). Trimming pared 0 bases from V and 0 bases from J, leaving 12 bases between. In DNA form, the CDR3 reads TGTGCCTGGAGTGTCCAGGCGCCACGCTCTGGGGCCAACGTCCTGACTTTC. Residues: CAWSVQAPRSGANVLTF.

The rearrangement joins TRBV7-6 to TRBJ2-5, with a tentative D call TRBD2 (5 bases). V was trimmed by 1 base and J by 3 bases, leaving 9 bases between them. Germline lookup yields CDR1 SGHVS and CDR2 FNYEAQ. This CDR3 has 14 residues. The CDR3 coding sequence is TGTGCCAGCAGCTTAGTCCCACTAGAAGAGACCCAGTACTTC. Its protein is CASSLVPLEETQYF.

The table lists this clonotype with a few counts. The V gene is TRBV5-1, the J gene TRBJ2-5; D unresolved. Trimming left V 0 bases short and J 3 bases short, with 6 bases between. Germline V gene lookup returns CDR1 SGHRS and CDR2 YFSETQ. This CDR3 comprises 13 residues. CDR3 sequence: CASSLVAEETQYF. For the CDR3, the DNA is TGCGCCAGCAGCTTGGTTGCCGAAGAGACCCAGTACTTC. Together with reference TRBV5-1 and TRBJ2-5, the CDR3 gives the full variable domain: KAGVTQTPRYLIKTRGQQVTLSCSPISGHRSVSWYQQTPGQGLQFLFEYFSETQRNKGNFPGRFSGRQFSNSRSEMNVSTLELGDSALYLCASSLVAEETQYFGPGTRLLVL.

This chain's CDR3 is CASSPWTGVASNQPQHF. The CDR3 DNA is TGTGCCAGCAGTCCTTGGACAGGGGTGGCTAGCAATCAGCCCCAGCATTTT. The rearrangement links TRBV27 to TRBJ1-5; 9 nucleotides line up with TRBD1. CDR1 and CDR2 (germline): MNHEY, SMNVEV (reference sequence). There are 17 residues in the CDR3. Unmatched junction bases numbered 8, after V lost 5 bases and J lost 0 bases.

J is TRBJ2-7 and V is TRBV3-1; D is ambiguous. This CDR3 region has 12 residues. Germline V lookup: CDR1 LGHDT, CDR2 YNNKEL (reference sequence). Trimming stripped 4 bases from V and 4 bases from J, with 8 bases between. The CDR3 DNA is TGTGCCAGCAGCCTATCACAGTACGAGCAGTACTTC. It yields the protein CASSLSQYEQYF.

This clonotype was counted a few times. The chain is built from TRBV5-5 and TRBJ2-7, with TRBD2 as a possible D gene (5 bases). The germline gives CDR1 SGHKS, CDR2 YYEKEE (reference sequence). Trimming took 1 base from V and 6 from J, leaving 14 bases between them. The CDR3 is 14 amino acids. DNA for the CDR3: TGTGCCAGCAGCTTGTCGGGGAGAGGGAGCGAGCAGTACTTC. It yields the protein CASSLSGRGSEQYF.

There are a few counts of this clonotype. V usage is TRBV7-2 and J usage is TRBJ2-1; D unresolved. CDR3 length: 15 amino acids. Germline V gene data show CDR1 as SGHTA and CDR2 as FQGNSA. V was trimmed by 1 base and J by 4 bases, leaving 11 bases between them. CDR3 bases: TGTGCCAGCAGCTTAGGGAGCTTCGGATACAATGAGCAGTTCTTC. Its protein product is CASSLGSFGYNEQFF.

The chain carries TRBV20-1 and TRBJ2-3; TRBD2 matches 7 bases. Per germline, CDR1 DFQATT and CDR2 SNEGSKA (reference sequence). V shed 6 bases and J 3 bases; nucleotides not matched to a gene: 9. This CDR3 has 14 amino acids. The CDR3 sequence: CSAPDPRETDTQYF. The DNA for the CDR3 is TGCAGTGCGCCCGACCCGCGGGAGACAGATACGCAGTATTTT.

The J gene is TRBJ1-4, the V gene TRBV10-3; the D gene is possibly TRBD1 (6 bases). This CDR3 has 16 amino acids. Per the germline V gene, CDR1 is ENHRY and CDR2 is SYGVKD. Trimming took 5 bases from V and 4 from J, leaving 17 bases between them. CDR3 nucleotide sequence: TGTGCCATCAGTTCTGGGGGGGCAGGGAGTAATGAAAAACTGTTTTTT. It is translated as CAISSGGAGSNEKLFF.

This clonotype has ten or more counts. The chain combines TRBV20-1 with TRBJ2-7; the match to TRBD2 covers 9 bases. The length of the CDR3 is 15 residues. From germline, CDR1 is DFQATT and CDR2 SNEGSKA (reference sequence). The ends lost 1 base at V and 3 bases at J; junction bases unmatched: 7. The CDR3 region is CSARGPAGGRYEQYF. The CDR3 DNA reads TGCAGTGCTAGAGGTCCAGCGGGAGGCCGCTACGAGCAGTACTTC.

This clonotype came up a few times. This chain links TRBV29-1 with TRBJ2-7; 8 bases fit TRBD1. The germline V gene encodes CDR1 SQVTM and CDR2 ANQGSEA. With 7 bases clipped from V and 0 bases from J, the junction kept 8 bases outside the gene matches. This CDR3 spans 14 amino acids. CDR3 coding DNA: TGCAGCGCCCAGGGGACAGGAACCTCCTACGAGCAGTACTTC. Translated: CSAQGTGTSYEQYF.

The chain links TRBV7-9 to TRBJ2-5; 7 bases align to TRBD1. J gave up 5 bases and V 3 bases, and 0 bases lay outside the gene matches. The CDR3 has 12 residues. Germline V gene lookup returns CDR1 SEHNR and CDR2 FQNEAQ (reference sequence). CDR3 in amino acids: CASSFRGETQYF. CDR3 coding DNA: TGTGCCAGCAGCTTCAGGGGGGAGACCCAGTACTTC.